This T cell receptor (beta chain) was retrieved from a study of blood T cell repertoires in COVID-19. On the study more broadly: Specimens from acute and convalescent COVID-19 originated in the United States, Italy and Spain. From T cells, B-cell-depleted T cells, or PBMCs came the material, which was cDNA or gDNA.

Authors' analysis steps: Researchers report that nucleated cell counts were estimated from reference gene primer amplification. TCRdb's table, derived via immunoSEQ multiplex PCR, lists solely in-frame clones and lacks some. The V and J calls and the clone size are those of that table, but D and trimming were determined from the DNA. The table lists about 94,000 clones, about four fifths of them singletons. The CDR3 runs 15 residues. Per germline, CDR1 MNHEY and CDR2 SVGAGI. V lost 5 bases to trimming and J lost 0 bases, with 13 bases between them. The source of this sequence is a human donor in a cohort sampled during active COVID-19. The chain links TRBV6-5 to TRBJ1-2; perhaps TRBD1 as D (5 bases). Sequenced input: peripheral blood. CDR3 DNA sequence: TGTGCCAGCAGTCGACTCCAGGGCGCTAACTATGGCTACACCTTC. This gives the protein CASSRLQGANYGYTF.